The TCR beta chain under discussion was sequenced for a study of identical twins. Overall study findings and caveats: Twin-shared out-of-frame alpha sequences showed excess low generation probability.

The CDR3 totals 13 residues. Trimming stripped 3 bases from V and 8 bases from J, with 11 bases between. Looked up from germline, CDR1 is MDHEN and CDR2 is SYDVKM. Unique molecular identifiers were present on the cDNA, which also gained a universal primer site by template switching. TCRdb passed the 5' RACE reads through MiXCR, listing each CDR3 protein once. The sample includes 750,000 to 950,000 distinct CDR3 sequences, more than 9% seen only once; the top ten take around 1.5%. In the case of this clonotype: Its antigen remains unidentified.

A further study also used this sample, focusing on yellow fever vaccine responses in identical twins. That study reports: It has been reported that, in twins, the vaccine T cell response seemed partly convergent and partly personalized.

This clonotype was obtained from a woman aged 18 to 35 in good health. Sequences were obtained from PBMCs. This rearrangement joins TRBV28 to TRBJ1-5; possibly TRBD1 for D (5 bases). CDR3 in amino acids: CASSLTVDEPQHF. The CDR3 bases are TGTGCCAGCAGTTTGACAGTAGATGAGCCCCAGCATTTT.